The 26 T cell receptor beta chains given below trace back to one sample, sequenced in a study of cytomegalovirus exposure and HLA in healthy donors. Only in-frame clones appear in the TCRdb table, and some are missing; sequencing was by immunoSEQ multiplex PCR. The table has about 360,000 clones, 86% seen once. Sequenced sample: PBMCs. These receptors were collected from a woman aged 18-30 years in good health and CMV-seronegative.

The CDR3 spells CATGGTGGVRPDTQYF. Here the CDR3 DNA reads TGTGCCACCGGAGGAACTGGGGGGGTGCGCCCAGATACGCAGTATTTT. The chain uses TRBV2 and TRBJ2-3, with 7 bases lining up with TRBD2. CDR1 is SNHLY, CDR2 FYNNEI, per germline. The J segment lost 4 bases and the V segment lost 10 bases, leaving 17 bases of the junction unmatched. This CDR3 is built from 16 residues. Full variable domain (missing parts from reference TRBV2 and TRBJ2-3): EPEVTQTPSHQVTQMGQEVILRCVPISNHLYFYWYRQILGQKVEFLVSFYNNEISEKSEIFDDQFSVERPDGSNFTLKIRSTKLEDSAMYFCATGGTGGVRPDTQYFGPGTRLTVL.

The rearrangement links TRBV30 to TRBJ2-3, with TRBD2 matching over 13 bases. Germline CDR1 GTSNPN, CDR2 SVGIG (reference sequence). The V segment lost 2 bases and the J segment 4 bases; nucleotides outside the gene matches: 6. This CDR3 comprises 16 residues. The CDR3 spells CAWSPGLAGVADTQYF. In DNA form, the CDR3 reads TGTGCCTGGAGTCCCGGACTAGCGGGAGTAGCAGATACGCAGTATTTT.

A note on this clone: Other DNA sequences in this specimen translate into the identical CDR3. This chain's CDR3 is CASSQVVRETQYF. The CDR3 bases are TGCGCCAGCAGCCAAGTTGTGAGGGAGACCCAGTACTTC. The gene calls are TRBV4-1 and TRBJ2-5, with D unclear. Germline CDR1 MGHRA, CDR2 YSYEKL. V lost 1 base, J lost 5 bases, and 8 bases lay in between. The CDR3 has 13 amino acids.

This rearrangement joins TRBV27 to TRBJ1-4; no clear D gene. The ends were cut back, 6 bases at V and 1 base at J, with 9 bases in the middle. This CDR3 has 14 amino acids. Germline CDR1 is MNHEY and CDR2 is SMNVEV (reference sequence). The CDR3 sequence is CASSRGGTNEKLFF. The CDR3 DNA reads TGTGCCAGCAGCCGCGGTGGAACTAATGAAAAACTGTTTTTT.

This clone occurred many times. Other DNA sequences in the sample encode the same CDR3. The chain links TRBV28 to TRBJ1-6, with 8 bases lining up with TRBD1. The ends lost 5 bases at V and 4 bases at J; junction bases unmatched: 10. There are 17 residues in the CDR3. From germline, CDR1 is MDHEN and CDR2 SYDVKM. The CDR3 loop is CASSPIGQGEYNSPLHF. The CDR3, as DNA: TGTGCCAGCAGTCCCATCGGACAGGGCGAATATAATTCACCCCTCCACTTT.

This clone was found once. CDR3: CAWSPRTGPNTEAFF. Here the CDR3 DNA reads TGTGCCTGGAGTCCTCGGACAGGGCCGAACACTGAAGCTTTCTTT. The chain employs TRBV30 and TRBJ1-1; 8 nucleotides align to TRBD1. In germline, CDR1 is GTSNPN, CDR2 SVGIG (reference sequence). The CDR3 extends over 15 amino acids. Trimming cost V 2 bases and J 1 base; bases outside gene matches: 6.

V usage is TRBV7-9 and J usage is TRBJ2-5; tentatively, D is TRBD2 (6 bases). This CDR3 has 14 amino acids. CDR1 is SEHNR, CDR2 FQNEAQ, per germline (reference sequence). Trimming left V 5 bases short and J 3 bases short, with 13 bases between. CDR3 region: CASSNFSGEETQYF. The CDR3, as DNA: TGTGCCAGCAGCAACTTTAGCGGCGAAGAGACCCAGTACTTC.

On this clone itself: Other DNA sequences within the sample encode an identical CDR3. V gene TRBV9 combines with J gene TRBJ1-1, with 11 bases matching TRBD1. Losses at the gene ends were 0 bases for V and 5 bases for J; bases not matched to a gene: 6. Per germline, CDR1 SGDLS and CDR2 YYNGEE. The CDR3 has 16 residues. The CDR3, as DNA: TGTGCCAGCAGCGTAGGGACAGGGGGCGTAGGAACTGAAGCTTTCTTT. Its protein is CASSVGTGGVGTEAFF. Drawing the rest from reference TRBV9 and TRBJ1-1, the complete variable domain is DSGVTQTPKHLITATGQRVTLRCSPRSGDLSVYWYQQSLDQGLQFLIQYYNGEERAKGNILERFSAQQFPDLHSELNLSSLELGDSALYFCASSVGTGGVGTEAFFGQGTRLTVV.

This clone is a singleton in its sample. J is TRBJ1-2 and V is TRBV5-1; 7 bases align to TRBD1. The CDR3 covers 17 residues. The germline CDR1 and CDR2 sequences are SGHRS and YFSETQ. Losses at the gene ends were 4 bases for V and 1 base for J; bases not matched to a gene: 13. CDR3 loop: CASSPLQGVGVNYGYTF. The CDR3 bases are TGCGCCAGCAGCCCATTGCAGGGGGTTGGGGTTAACTATGGCTACACCTTC.

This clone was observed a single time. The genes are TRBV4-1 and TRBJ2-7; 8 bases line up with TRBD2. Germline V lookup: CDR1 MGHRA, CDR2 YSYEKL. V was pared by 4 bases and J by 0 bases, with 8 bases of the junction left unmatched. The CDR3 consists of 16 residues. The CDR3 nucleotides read TGCGCCAGCAGCCCCGGGGTTACTAGCGGCTCCTACGAGCAGTACTTC. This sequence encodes CASSPGVTSGSYEQYF.

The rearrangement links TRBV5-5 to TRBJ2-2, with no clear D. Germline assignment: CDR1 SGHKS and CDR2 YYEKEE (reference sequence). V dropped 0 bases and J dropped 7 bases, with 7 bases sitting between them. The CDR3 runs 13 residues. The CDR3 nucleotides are TGTGCCAGCAGCTTGGCAGATGGCGGGGAGCTGTTTTTT. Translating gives CASSLADGGELFF.

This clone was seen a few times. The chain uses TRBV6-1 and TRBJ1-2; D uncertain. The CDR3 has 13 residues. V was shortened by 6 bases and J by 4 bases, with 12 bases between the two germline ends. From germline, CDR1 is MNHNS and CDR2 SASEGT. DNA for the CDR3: TGTGCCAGCAGGTACGTCAGCGCCTATGGCTACACCTTC. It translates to CASRYVSAYGYTF.

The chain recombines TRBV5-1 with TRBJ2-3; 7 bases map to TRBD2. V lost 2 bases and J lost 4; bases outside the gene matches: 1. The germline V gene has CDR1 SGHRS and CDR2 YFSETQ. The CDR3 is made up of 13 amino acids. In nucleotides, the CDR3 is TGCGCCAGCAGCTTTGCGGGGGCAGATACGCAGTATTTT. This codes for CASSFAGADTQYF.

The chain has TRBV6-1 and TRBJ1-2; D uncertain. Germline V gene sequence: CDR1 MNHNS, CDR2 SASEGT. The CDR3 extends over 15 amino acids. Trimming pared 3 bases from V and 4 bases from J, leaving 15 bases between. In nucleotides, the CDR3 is TGTGCCAGCAGTGACCCCGGGATTGACGTCTATGGCTACACCTTC. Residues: CASSDPGIDVYGYTF.

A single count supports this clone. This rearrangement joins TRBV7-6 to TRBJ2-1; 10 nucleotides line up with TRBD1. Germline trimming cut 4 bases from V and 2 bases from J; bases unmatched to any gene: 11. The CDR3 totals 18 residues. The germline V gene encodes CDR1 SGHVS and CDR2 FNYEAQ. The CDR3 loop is CASSSGTGVSGTYNEQFF. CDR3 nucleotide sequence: TGTGCCAGCAGCTCCGGGACAGGGGTGAGCGGAACCTACAATGAGCAGTTCTTC.

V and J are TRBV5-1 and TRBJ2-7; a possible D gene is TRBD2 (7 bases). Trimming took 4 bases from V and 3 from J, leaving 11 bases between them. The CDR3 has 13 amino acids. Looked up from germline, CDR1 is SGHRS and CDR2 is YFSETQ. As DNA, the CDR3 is TGCGCCAGCAGCCGGGGGGCGGGCTACGAGCAGTACTTC. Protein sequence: CASSRGAGYEQYF.

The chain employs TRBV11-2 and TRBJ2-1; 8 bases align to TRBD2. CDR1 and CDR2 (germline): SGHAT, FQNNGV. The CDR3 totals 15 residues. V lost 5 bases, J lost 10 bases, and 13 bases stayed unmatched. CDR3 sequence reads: CASSALGGGPGEQFF. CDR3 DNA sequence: TGTGCCAGCAGCGCCCTTGGCGGGGGGCCGGGGGAGCAGTTCTTC.

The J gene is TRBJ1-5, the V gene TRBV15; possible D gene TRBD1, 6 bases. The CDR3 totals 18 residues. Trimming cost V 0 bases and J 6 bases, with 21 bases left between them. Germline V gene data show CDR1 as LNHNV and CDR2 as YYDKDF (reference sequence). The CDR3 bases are TGTGCCACCAGCAGAGATACACCCTTTAAAGTAGGGGGTCAGCCCCAGCATTTT. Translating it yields CATSRDTPFKVGGQPQHF.

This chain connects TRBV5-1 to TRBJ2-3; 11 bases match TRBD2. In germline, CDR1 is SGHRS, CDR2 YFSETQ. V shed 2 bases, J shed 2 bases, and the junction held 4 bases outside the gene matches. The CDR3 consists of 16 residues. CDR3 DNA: TGCGCCAGCAGCTTACTAGCGGGGGCCCTCACAGATACGCAGTATTTT. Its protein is CASSLLAGALTDTQYF.

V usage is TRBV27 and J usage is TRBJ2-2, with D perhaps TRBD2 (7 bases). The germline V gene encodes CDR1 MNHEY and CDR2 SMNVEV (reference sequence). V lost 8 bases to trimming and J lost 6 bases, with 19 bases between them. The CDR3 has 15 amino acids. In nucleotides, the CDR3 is TGTGCCAGCTCCCCCTTAGGGGGAGGGCCCGGGGAGCTGTTTTTT. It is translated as CASSPLGGGPGELFF.

CDR3 DNA: TGTGCCTGCCAGAGGGTCGGTACGTTCGAGCAGTACTTC. It codes for CACQRVGTFEQYF. The V and J genes are TRBV27 and TRBJ2-7; D is perhaps TRBD2 (5 bases). V gave up 11 bases and J gave up 6 bases, with 20 bases separating them. Per germline, CDR1 MNHEY and CDR2 SMNVEV (reference sequence). The CDR3 runs to 13 residues.

The CDR3 reads CAWSKWGDNTEAFF. The CDR3 DNA reads as TGTGCCTGGAGTAAGTGGGGGGACAACACTGAAGCTTTCTTT. The chain carries TRBV30 and TRBJ1-1; D might be TRBD1 (5 bases). Looked up from germline, CDR1 is GTSNPN and CDR2 is SVGIG (reference sequence). Between the trimmed V and J ends, which lost 2 bases and 2 bases, there was a span of 12 bases. The CDR3 loop spans 14 amino acids.

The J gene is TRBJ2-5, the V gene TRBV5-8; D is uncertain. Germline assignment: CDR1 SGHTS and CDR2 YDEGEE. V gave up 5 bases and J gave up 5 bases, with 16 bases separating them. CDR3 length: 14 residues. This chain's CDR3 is CASSLARLQETQYF. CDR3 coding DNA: TGTGCCAGCAGTCTTGCCAGGTTACAGGAGACCCAGTACTTC.

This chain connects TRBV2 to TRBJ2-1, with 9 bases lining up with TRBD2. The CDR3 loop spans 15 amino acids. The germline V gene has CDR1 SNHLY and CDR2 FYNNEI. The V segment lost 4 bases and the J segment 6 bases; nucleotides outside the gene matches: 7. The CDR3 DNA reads TGTGCCAGCAGTGTAGGATTAGCGGGGGCCAATGAGCAGTTCTTC. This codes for CASSVGLAGANEQFF.

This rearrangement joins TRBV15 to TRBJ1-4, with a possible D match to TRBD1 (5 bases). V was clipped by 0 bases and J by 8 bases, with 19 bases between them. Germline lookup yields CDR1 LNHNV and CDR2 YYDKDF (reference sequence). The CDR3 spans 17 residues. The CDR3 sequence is CATSRDQTGEGEEKLFF. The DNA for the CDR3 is TGTGCCACCAGCAGAGATCAGACGGGGGAAGGAGAGGAAAAACTGTTTTTT.

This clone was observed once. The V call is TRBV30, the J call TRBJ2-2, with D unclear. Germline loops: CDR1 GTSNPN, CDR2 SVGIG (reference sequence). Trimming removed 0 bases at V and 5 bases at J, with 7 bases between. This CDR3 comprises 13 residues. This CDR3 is CAWSVHGTGELFF. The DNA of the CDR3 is TGTGCCTGGAGTGTACACGGGACCGGGGAGCTGTTTTTT.